The 24 T cell receptor beta chains below all came from one sample that was sequenced in a study of blood T cells in healthy people across ages. Through a sample-barcoded 5' primer and a J-beta primer mix, a second PCR was run for roughly 7 to 12 cycles. TCRdb ran MiXCR on the 5' RACE reads and lists one entry per CDR3 protein. The repertoire holds roughly 680,000 distinct CDR3 sequences, with roughly 49% as singletons. Material: blood. Receptor source: a woman aged 60-70 years in good health.

This clonotype was detected only a few times. The chain employs TRBV29-1 and TRBJ1-2; TRBD1 matches at 7 bases. Germline trimming cut 3 bases from V and 6 bases from J; bases unmatched to any gene: 10. The CDR3 consists of 14 residues. The germline V gene has CDR1 SQVTM and CDR2 ANQGSEA. In DNA form, the CDR3 reads TGCAGCGTTGAGCACGGGACAGCTAGTGATGGCTACACCTTC. It specifies CSVEHGTASDGYTF.

The V and J genes are TRBV25-1 and TRBJ2-3; TRBD2 agrees at 7 bases. Trimming at V came to 6 bases and at J to 6 bases, leaving 9 bases not matched to a gene. The germline gives CDR1 MGHDK, CDR2 SYGVNS. The CDR3 runs 14 residues. The CDR3 spells CASSKTGAGDTQYF. DNA for the CDR3: TGTGCCAGCAGCAAAACGGGAGCGGGGGATACGCAGTATTTT.

The chain employs TRBV7-2 and TRBJ2-7, with 8 positions matching TRBD2. V dropped 0 bases and J dropped 2; count of bases not matched to a gene: 3. Germline V gene data show CDR1 as SGHTA and CDR2 as FQGNSA. This CDR3 has 15 amino acids. CDR3: CASSLAPGLAYEQYF. Written as DNA, the CDR3 is TGTGCCAGCAGCTTAGCTCCGGGACTAGCCTACGAGCAGTACTTC. The whole variable domain, remainder taken from reference TRBV7-2 and TRBJ2-7, is GAGVSQSPSNKVTEKGKDVELRCDPISGHTALYWYRQSLGQGLEFLIYFQGNSAPDKSGLPSDRFSAERTGGSVSTLTIQRTQQEDSAVYLCASSLAPGLAYEQYFGPGTRLTVT.

J is TRBJ2-3 and V is TRBV4-3; 12 bases align to TRBD2. The germline gives CDR1 LGHNA, CDR2 YSLEER. Losses at the gene ends were 1 base for V and 5 bases for J; bases not matched to a gene: 1. The CDR3 is 15 amino acids. CDR3 amino acids: CASSQASGRVDTQYF. The CDR3 DNA follows: TGCGCCAGCAGCCAAGCTAGCGGGAGGGTAGATACGCAGTATTTT.

This chain connects TRBV20-1 to TRBJ2-1; D perhaps matches TRBD1 (8 bases). V was shortened by 4 bases and J by 9 bases, with 25 bases between the two germline ends. Looked up from germline, CDR1 is DFQATT and CDR2 is SNEGSKA (reference sequence). The CDR3 has 16 amino acids. The CDR3 DNA reads TGCAGTGCTACCTACCAGGGGGCGGGAGTTCTCGGTGAGCAGTTCTTC. This gives the protein CSATYQGAGVLGEQFF.

The chain combines TRBV15 with TRBJ2-7; the D gene is possibly TRBD1 (6 bases). This CDR3 spans 13 amino acids. V was clipped by 4 bases and J by 2 bases, with 9 bases between them. Germline CDR1 and CDR2: LNHNV and YYDKDF (reference sequence). The CDR3 DNA reads as TGTGCCACCAGCATAGGACAGCCCTACGAGCAGTACTTC. Its protein product is CATSIGQPYEQYF.

The chain couples TRBV7-2 to TRBJ1-2; D may be TRBD1 (5 bases). Trimming left V 2 bases short and J 5 bases short, with 15 bases between. The CDR3 spans 15 residues. The germline V gene has CDR1 SGHTA and CDR2 FQGNSA. CDR3 DNA sequence: TGTGCCAGCAGCTTATCAGCAATGGGGGGGTATGGCTACACCTTC. This codes for CASSLSAMGGYGYTF. Filled out from reference TRBV7-2 and TRBJ1-2, the complete variable domain reads GAGVSQSPSNKVTEKGKDVELRCDPISGHTALYWYRQSLGQGLEFLIYFQGNSAPDKSGLPSDRFSAERTGGSVSTLTIQRTQQEDSAVYLCASSLSAMGGYGYTFGSGTRLTVV.

This sequence joins TRBV29-1 and TRBJ2-7; no clear D gene. V was clipped by 3 bases and J by 3 bases, with 9 bases between them. This CDR3 has 12 amino acids. Germline loops: CDR1 SQVTM, CDR2 ANQGSEA. CDR3 DNA: TGCAGCGTTGATATCAGACTCTACGAGCAGTACTTC. Translating gives CSVDIRLYEQYF.

The chain recombines TRBV7-9 with TRBJ1-1; 9 bases map to TRBD1. The germline CDR1 and CDR2 sequences are SEHNR and FQNEAQ (reference sequence). The V and J ends lost 1 base and 7 bases, in that order; junction bases with no gene match: 4. This CDR3 has 14 amino acids. CDR3 amino acids: CASSLVGQGGEAFF. CDR3 in DNA: TGTGCCAGCAGCTTAGTGGGACAGGGTGGTGAAGCTTTCTTT.

The chain links TRBV9 to TRBJ2-1; TRBD2 might be the D (5 bases). Germline V gives CDR1 SGDLS, CDR2 YYNGEE. Trimming stripped 4 bases from V and 4 bases from J, with 15 bases between. The CDR3 sequence is 15 residues long. The CDR3 nucleotides read TGTGCCAGCAGCCTAGAAACTAGGACGTACAATGAGCAGTTCTTC. Amino acids: CASSLETRTYNEQFF. Using reference TRBV9 and TRBJ2-1 for the parts outside the CDR3, the full variable domain is DSGVTQTPKHLITATGQRVTLRCSPRSGDLSVYWYQQSLDQGLQFLIQYYNGEERAKGNILERFSAQQFPDLHSELNLSSLELGDSALYFCASSLETRTYNEQFFGPGTRLTVL.

This clonotype was observed a few times. J is TRBJ2-7 and V is TRBV18, with TRBD1 matching 8 bases. CDR1 and CDR2 (germline): KGHSH, LQKENI. The junction had 8 bases not matched to a gene; V was cut back by 5 bases and J by 5 bases. There are 14 residues in the CDR3. The CDR3 DNA reads as TGTGCCAGCTCAGCTCGACAGGGGATGAACGAGCAGTACTTC. Translated: CASSARQGMNEQYF.

The sample holds many counts of this clonotype. The chain is built from TRBV6-4 and TRBJ2-3, with a weak D call TRBD1 (6 bases). Trimming removed 5 bases from V and 2 bases from J, with 14 bases in between. The CDR3 is 15 residues long. Germline assignment: CDR1 MRHNA and CDR2 SNTAGT. The CDR3 sequence: CASSQGPSPTDTQYF. The CDR3 region has the DNA TGTGCCAGCAGTCAGGGGCCGAGTCCCACAGATACGCAGTATTTT.

The chain employs TRBV20-1 and TRBJ1-5; D uncertain. The CDR3 sequence is 12 residues long. Per germline, CDR1 DFQATT and CDR2 SNEGSKA (reference sequence). Deletions cut 6 bases from V and 3 bases from J, with 9 bases between. DNA of the CDR3: TGCAGTGCGCGCCTGTTCAATCAGCCCCAGCATTTT. Protein sequence: CSARLFNQPQHF.

The chain has TRBV5-1 and TRBJ2-5; D perhaps matches TRBD2 (5 bases). V lost 7 bases, J lost 5 bases, and 15 bases lay in between. This CDR3 is built from 13 residues. Germline V gene data show CDR1 as SGHRS and CDR2 as YFSETQ. The CDR3 nucleotides are TGCGCCAGCTGCAGAGGAGGTGGGGAGACCCAGTACTTC. Translating it yields CASCRGGGETQYF.

This clonotype was counted many times. This chain links TRBV20-1 with TRBJ2-3, with 13 bases identical to TRBD2. The CDR3 spans 14 residues. CDR1 is DFQATT, CDR2 SNEGSKA, per germline (reference sequence). J was trimmed by 7 bases and V by 5 bases; bases with no gene match: 6. The CDR3 DNA reads as TGCAGTGCTCCTCGGACTAGCGGGAGCAATACGCAGTATTTT. Translated, it gives CSAPRTSGSNTQYF.

V and J are TRBV4-2 and TRBJ2-1, with D unresolved. Germline V lookup: CDR1 LGHNA, CDR2 YNFKEQ. The CDR3 totals 16 residues. V was pared by 0 bases and J by 8 bases, with 17 bases between. CDR3 amino acids: CASSQDGSSGYDEQFF. CDR3 nucleotide sequence: TGTGCCAGCAGCCAAGATGGATCCTCGGGTTACGATGAGCAGTTCTTC.

V usage is TRBV7-2 and J usage is TRBJ1-1; D gene unclear. V lost 0 bases and J 1 base, leaving 6 bases between the germline ends. CDR3 length equals 14 residues. The germline CDR1 and CDR2 sequences are SGHTA and FQGNSA. This CDR3 is CASSLAGRNTEAFF. The DNA of the CDR3 is TGTGCCAGCAGCTTAGCCGGCCGGAACACTGAAGCTTTCTTT.

The rearrangement joins TRBV20-1 to TRBJ2-7; weak D call: TRBD2 (6 bases). CDR3 length: 14 amino acids. Trimming stripped 1 base from V and 5 bases from J, with 15 bases between. Germline assignment: CDR1 DFQATT and CDR2 SNEGSKA (reference sequence). CDR3 DNA: TGCAGTGCTAGAGGACTAGTCAACGTCGACGAGCAGTACTTC. It specifies CSARGLVNVDEQYF.

This chain links TRBV28 with TRBJ1-2, with D possibly TRBD1 on 5 matching bases. The CDR3 extends over 11 amino acids. V shed 4 bases and J shed 12 bases, with 12 bases lying between them. Germline V gene lookup returns CDR1 MDHEN and CDR2 SYDVKM. CDR3 in amino acids: CASSYQGRNTF. The CDR3 region has the DNA TGTGCCAGCAGTTACCAGGGACGCAACACCTTC.

The J gene is TRBJ2-7, the V gene TRBV6-2 or TRBV6-3; either TRBD1 or TRBD2 may fit D (5 bases each). With 2 bases removed from V and 0 bases from J, the gap between germline ends came to 8 bases. This CDR3 has 14 residues. Germline assignment: CDR1 MNHEY and CDR2 SVGEGT. The CDR3 region is CASSYGTDSYEQYF. Here the CDR3 DNA reads TGTGCCAGCAGTTACGGGACCGACTCCTACGAGCAGTACTTC.

Details on this clonotype: A much larger clone lies one base from this, so it may be a read error. The chain uses TRBV27 and TRBJ2-1; D is unclear. Trimming removed 3 bases from V and 7 bases from J, with 13 bases in between. The length of the CDR3 is 14 residues. Germline loops: CDR1 MNHEY, CDR2 SMNVEV (reference sequence). CDR3 region: CASSFLGIENEQFF. The CDR3 DNA sequence: TGTGCCAGCAGTTTTTTAGGGATAGAAAATGAGCAGTTCTTC.

The V and J genes are TRBV9 and TRBJ2-3, with a weak D call TRBD2 (6 bases). Trimming stripped 0 bases from V and 6 bases from J, with 14 bases between. CDR3 length: 15 residues. CDR1 is SGDLS and CDR2 is YYNGEE in the germline V gene. CDR3 nucleotide sequence: TGTGCCAGCAGCGTAGGGCGATCCGGAGGGGATACGCAGTATTTT. Translation gives CASSVGRSGGDTQYF.

This sequence joins TRBV19 and TRBJ2-7; 9 bases are shared with TRBD2. The germline gives CDR1 LNHDA, CDR2 SQIVND (reference sequence). V dropped 5 bases and J dropped 0; count of bases not matched to a gene: 8. This CDR3 is built from 16 residues. CDR3 amino acids: CASSARGSGSSYEQYF. The DNA of the CDR3 is TGTGCCAGTAGTGCCCGGGGTAGCGGGAGCTCCTACGAGCAGTACTTC.

The gene calls are TRBV10-3 and TRBJ1-5; D gene unclear. This CDR3 contains 17 residues. CDR1 ENHRY and CDR2 SYGVKD come from the germline V gene. The V and J ends lost 3 bases and 0 bases respectively, with 15 bases between them. CDR3 nucleotide sequence: TGTGCCATCAGTGATGTAGAGGGCCCATATAGCAATCAGCCCCAGCATTTT. It translates to CAISDVEGPYSNQPQHF.